This T cell receptor beta chain emerged from a study of blood T cell repertoires in COVID-19 (dated by TCRdb to between 2020 and 2021). The study in broad terms: The collaborator samples originated in the United States, Italy and Spain and spanned the acute and convalescent phases of COVID-19. The prospective study material was composed of cDNA or gDNA derived from T cells, B-cell-depleted T cells, or PBMCs. The dataset comprised deeply sampled blood TCRbeta repertoires from subjects exposed to, actively infected with, or recovered from COVID-19. A freely available public database, intended as a resource for researchers studying the immune response to SARS-CoV-2, is where the repertoires were released. The samples were drawn from the first 160 participants of the ongoing ImmuneRACE study and from about 1,200 subjects provided by 6 global collaborators. Nearly every sample came with metadata listing a de-identified subject ID, COVID-19 status, age in years and sex. Where available, HLA class I and class II types were taken from metadata supplied by the sample provider and were not determined by assay-based typing. On the study overall, not on this receptor specifically: The amount of clinical and demographic metadata varied by source and participant and was provided uncurated.

About this clone itself: Its binding antigen is unknown. The record has no base qualities; no much larger clone is one base away. Other DNA variants within this sample encode the same CDR3.

Participants in the prospective study were enrolled through a virtual design, were aged roughly 18 to 90 years, and lived in approximately 24 United States geographic areas. In the prospective study, participants were assigned to cohorts based on the clinical history participants reported in a screening survey and a study questionnaire. For ImmuneRACE Cohort 3, a participant was defined as recovered based on two consecutive negative NP/OP PCR tests, clearance by a healthcare professional, or resolution of symptoms. Mobile phlebotomists in the prospective study collected whole blood, serum and a nasopharyngeal or oropharyngeal swab from every participant. Prospective study participants could optionally give additional blood draws and questionnaires over an approximately two-month period. Before DNA extraction, blood samples from the prospective study were shipped at room temperature or frozen. The immunoSEQ Assay, a bias-controlled multiplex PCR, was used to amplify TCRbeta CDR3 regions from genomic DNA. The paper's data handling went like this. Within the assay, amplification of reference gene primers was used to estimate how many nucleated cells each sample contained. To quantify the absolute abundance of each unique TCRbeta CDR3 rearrangement, sequence reads were collapsed and filtered. Productive Simpson clonality was computed per sample as the square root of Simpson's diversity index over productive rearrangements. TCRdb provides this immuneACCESS table in a form limited to in-frame rearrangements. Some clones are lacking; in checked studies, under half of them reflect an unresolved V gene, and why the rest are absent is not known. V, J and clone size are taken as reported in that table, and D and trimming were inferred from the DNA itself. The sample table contains 310,000 or so clones; only one count was recorded for 85% to 90% of them. Jointly, the top ten make up more than 9% of the sample.

This clonotype was obtained from a woman under 30 who had recovered from COVID-19. The sample comprised PBMCs or T cells enriched from blood (not recorded which).

In nucleotides, the sequence is TGTGCCAGCAGTTTCGGCGGGGAGCAGTACTTC. Translated, it reads CASSFGGEQYF. The sequence joins TRBV27 to TRBJ2-7, with TRBD2 tentatively as D gene (5 bases match). The germline V gene (reference sequence) gives CDR1 as MNHEY and CDR2 as SMNVEV. The CDR3 runs 11 amino acids, cysteine and phenylalanine included. The only DNA kept is the CDR3, 33 bases in frame from the first base. V is reduced by 3 bases and J by 7 bases, leaving a spacing of 7 bases between them.